What follows are 16 T cell receptor beta chains derived from one specimen sequenced in a study of cytomegalovirus exposure and HLA in healthy donors. The PCR contained 60 Vbeta and 13 Jbeta primers. Profiling relied on immunoSEQ multiplex PCR, and the TCRdb table lists in-frame clones only, not all of them. The table shows about 190,000 clones, with around 82% occurring only once. Source material: PBMCs. All receptors come from a man aged 18 to 35 in good health and CMV-seronegative.

CDR3 sequence (DNA): TGTGCCAGCAGTGAACAGGGGTCGTACTATGGCTACACCTTC. This gives the protein CASSEQGSYYGYTF. The chain has TRBV2 and TRBJ1-2; possibly TRBD1 for D (6 bases). Trimming took off 2 bases at V and 3 bases at J, with 10 bases between the two ends. The V gene's germline CDR1 is SNHLY and CDR2 FYNNEI. CDR3 length: 14 residues.

This clone was recorded a few times. This sequence joins TRBV5-1 and TRBJ2-1; 9 nucleotides align to TRBD2. The CDR3 extends over 14 amino acids. V was clipped by 5 bases and J by 4 bases; unmatched bases: 4. From germline, CDR1 is SGHRS and CDR2 YFSETQ. CDR3 DNA sequence: TGCGCCAGCAGTCTTAGCGGGGGTTACAATGAGCAGTTCTTC. This codes for CASSLSGGYNEQFF.

The chain has TRBV18 and TRBJ2-3, with D possibly being TRBD2 (6 bases). Trimming left V 3 bases short and J 2 bases short, with 12 bases between. The CDR3 is 15 amino acids. The V gene's germline CDR1 is KGHSH and CDR2 LQKENI. In nucleotides, the CDR3 is TGTGCCAGCTCACCGGGTAGCGGTTACACAGATACGCAGTATTTT. Residues: CASSPGSGYTDTQYF.

This clone was recorded a few times. CDR3 amino acids: CASSLSGGAGEQYF. CDR3 nucleotides: TGTGCCAGCAGCTTAAGTGGCGGGGCTGGCGAGCAGTACTTC. The chain couples TRBV7-2 to TRBJ2-7, with D possibly TRBD2 on 6 matching bases. The CDR3 consists of 14 residues. Trimming stripped 2 bases from V and 6 bases from J, with 14 bases between. Germline V CDR1 and CDR2: SGHTA, FQGNSA.

V gene TRBV30 combines with J gene TRBJ1-2; D not certain. The CDR3 is 15 residues long. CDR1 and CDR2 from the germline V gene are GTSNPN and SVGIG (reference sequence). The V gene lost 3 bases and the J gene lost 5 bases, with 19 bases spanning the gap. The DNA for the CDR3 is TGTGCCTGGAGCCGAACAGCGGAGGCCCCATATGGCTACACCTTC. Residues: CAWSRTAEAPYGYTF.

The chain carries TRBV9 and TRBJ2-7; 10 nucleotides agree with TRBD1. The CDR3 runs 13 residues. From germline, CDR1 is SGDLS and CDR2 YYNGEE. With V trimmed by 3 bases and J by 6 bases, 3 bases remained unmatched. The chain's CDR3 is CASSAGQGVEQYF. For the CDR3, the DNA is TGTGCCAGCAGCGCCGGACAGGGGGTCGAGCAGTACTTC. Filled out from reference TRBV9 and TRBJ2-7, the complete variable domain reads DSGVTQTPKHLITATGQRVTLRCSPRSGDLSVYWYQQSLDQGLQFLIQYYNGEERAKGNILERFSAQQFPDLHSELNLSSLELGDSALYFCASSAGQGVEQYFGPGTRLTVT.

The V and J genes are TRBV6-6 and TRBJ2-7; TRBD1 matches at 9 bases. The CDR3 contains 15 residues. CDR1 MNHNY and CDR2 SVGAGI come from the germline V gene (reference sequence). V was clipped by 6 bases and J by 0 bases; unmatched bases: 6. The CDR3 reads CASRTRDRVSYEQYF. The CDR3 DNA reads TGTGCCAGCAGGACCCGGGACAGGGTCTCCTACGAGCAGTACTTC.

The V call is TRBV4-1, the J call TRBJ1-2, with TRBD1 as a possible D gene (5 bases). This CDR3 has 16 amino acids. V was pared by 5 bases and J by 6 bases, with 22 bases between. The germline gives CDR1 MGHRA, CDR2 YSYEKL. The CDR3 DNA is TGCGCCAGCAGCTTAATACAGACCGGGACTAGGGATGGCTACACCTTC. Amino acids: CASSLIQTGTRDGYTF.

The chain employs TRBV6-1 and TRBJ1-2, with TRBD1 as a possible D gene (6 bases). The CDR3 consists of 11 residues. Germline CDR1 is MNHNS and CDR2 is SASEGT. Trimming cost V 7 bases and J 8 bases, with 11 bases left between them. The CDR3 loop is CASTKGEGYTF. In DNA, the CDR3 is TGTGCCAGCACAAAGGGGGAGGGCTACACCTTC.

The chain joins TRBV11-2 to TRBJ2-1, with D perhaps matching TRBD1 (5 bases). Germline CDR1 reads SGHAT; CDR2 reads FQNNGV. This CDR3 is built from 15 residues. With 5 bases removed from V and 5 bases from J, the gap between germline ends came to 16 bases. CDR3: CASSPVGRHNNEQFF. CDR3 sequence (DNA): TGTGCCAGCAGCCCAGTGGGGCGGCACAACAATGAGCAGTTCTTC.

This sequence joins TRBV29-1 and TRBJ2-3; 7 positions agree with TRBD1. The CDR3 contains 15 residues. Looked up from germline, CDR1 is SQVTM and CDR2 is ANQGSEA. V lost 7 bases, J lost 0 bases, and 10 bases stayed unmatched. Written as DNA, the CDR3 is TGCAGCGGAAAGGGACAGCAGATTAGCACAGATACGCAGTATTTT. It encodes CSGKGQQISTDTQYF.

This sequence joins TRBV6-1 and TRBJ1-5; 10 nucleotides align to TRBD1. The junction had 4 bases not matched to a gene; V was cut back by 4 bases and J by 4 bases. From germline, CDR1 is MNHNS and CDR2 SASEGT. The CDR3 sequence is 15 residues long. In DNA form, the CDR3 reads TGTGCCAGCAGTGGAGGGACAGGGGCGAATCAGCCCCAGCATTTT. Its protein product is CASSGGTGANQPQHF.

The V call is TRBV6-6, the J call TRBJ1-6, with TRBD1 identical over 7 bases. Germline V gene lookup returns CDR1 MNHNY and CDR2 SVGAGI (reference sequence). Unmatched junction bases numbered 12, after V lost 10 bases and J lost 9 bases. The CDR3 covers 14 residues. CDR3 in amino acids: CATQGRVEGSPLHF. DNA of the CDR3: TGTGCCACACAGGGGCGAGTGGAGGGTTCACCCCTCCACTTT.

The rearrangement uses TRBV7-9 and TRBJ2-2, with 8 bases identical to TRBD1. The junction had 3 bases not matched to a gene; V was cut back by 1 base and J by 5 bases. This CDR3 is built from 15 residues. Germline-derived CDR1 and CDR2 are SEHNR and FQNEAQ (reference sequence). The CDR3 nucleotides are TGTGCCAGCAGCTTAGGGACAGGGAGGACCGGGGAGCTGTTTTTT. Protein: CASSLGTGRTGELFF.

The V call is TRBV19, the J call TRBJ2-3; 16 bases agree with TRBD2. Per the germline V gene, CDR1 is LNHDA and CDR2 is SQIVND (reference sequence). The CDR3 is made up of 17 amino acids. J lost 3 bases, V lost 6 bases, and 6 bases had no gene match. The CDR3 reads CASRPGLAGGWTDTQYF. Here the CDR3 DNA reads TGTGCCAGTAGACCGGGACTAGCGGGAGGGTGGACAGATACGCAGTATTTT.

The rearrangement uses TRBV6-5 and TRBJ1-1, with D perhaps TRBD1 (5 bases). The CDR3 spans 15 residues. V was pared by 6 bases and J by 10 bases, with 24 bases between. The germline gives CDR1 MNHEY, CDR2 SVGAGI. CDR3 region: CASRSTPTGSMGAFF. DNA of the CDR3: TGTGCCAGCAGATCCACACCTACAGGATCGATGGGAGCTTTCTTT.